This T cell receptor beta chain stems from a study of cytomegalovirus exposure and HLA in healthy donors. Study-level results: In terms of immune exposure information, only CMV serostatus was available.

V lost 4 bases, J lost 1 base, and 5 bases stayed unmatched. Germline-derived CDR1 and CDR2 are SNHLY and FYNNEI. This CDR3 spans 15 amino acids. PCR employed 60 Vbeta and 13 Jbeta primers. TCRdb's table, derived via immunoSEQ multiplex PCR, lists solely in-frame clones and lacks some. Among 150,000 to 250,000 clones listed, roughly 72% were seen once. On this clone itself: Antigen specificity is unknown.

This sequence originates from a man under 40 in good health and CMV-seronegative. The V call is TRBV2, the J call TRBJ2-7; 9 nucleotides line up with TRBD1. The sample taken for sequencing was PBMCs. The CDR3 region has the DNA TGTGCCAGCAGTGTTACAGGGGGCTGGTCCTACGAGCAGTACTTC. This translates into CASSVTGGWSYEQYF.